This TCR beta chain was sequenced for a study of tissue T cells after allogeneic stem cell transplantation. Details on this clone: The antigen remains undetermined.

Trimming cost V 6 bases and J 5 bases; bases outside gene matches: 5. This CDR3 spans 14 amino acids. The germline V gene encodes CDR1 MNHEY and CDR2 SVGAGI. Profiling relied on immunoSEQ multiplex PCR, and the TCRdb table lists in-frame clones only, not all of them. The profile shows approximately 12,000 clones, approximately 70% of them singletons. Regarding the study as a whole: The patient cohort was small and clinically heterogeneous, with limited sampling depth. Tissue-detected TCR repertoire was only partly captured by blood and spleen T cells. Anatomically similar tissues had similar TCR repertoires within each patient.

Autopsy tissues spanned esophagus to rectum, liver, skin, and lymphoid organs including spleen. This sample comprised tissue from the right colon, obtained at autopsy. This chain uses TRBV6-5 with TRBJ1-5, with TRBD1 identical over 9 bases. The TCR originated in a woman aged 18-49 years with breast cancer. This CDR3 is CASRKRDRDQPQHF. The CDR3, as DNA: TGTGCCAGCAGGAAAAGGGACAGGGATCAGCCCCAGCATTTT.